This T cell receptor (beta chain) was identified in a study of T cell repertoires in cytomegalovirus infection. On the study more broadly: CMV infection and matching HLA type were both indicated by public TCR beta signatures. Study-wide results and limits: CMV-specific TCR beta clonotypes restricted by HLA-C dominated the ex vivo response.

CDR3 length: 13 amino acids. Germline CDR1 and CDR2: ENHRY and SYGVKD. With 1 base removed from V and 1 base from J, the gap between germline ends came to 2 bases. Of note for this clonotype: Its specificity is unknown.

TCRdb re-derived calls from the reads in MiXCR, one entry per CDR3 protein. The repertoire has more than 200,000 distinct CDR3 sequences, over 8% of them found once; the top ten carry roughly 16%. The chain joins TRBV10-3 to TRBJ1-5, with D uncertain. Sample: PBMCs. The TCR originated in a human donor in good health (CMV status not recorded). Some clones in this sample may be carry-over from other donors' samples. CDR3 in amino acids: CAISELSNQPQHF. The CDR3 DNA reads as TGTGCCATCAGTGAGTTAAGCAATCAGCCCCAGCATTTT.